This T cell receptor beta chain was sequenced during a study of blood T cell repertoires in COVID-19. The overall study: The origin of the acute and convalescent COVID-19 samples was the United States, Italy and Spain.

The protocol was immunoSEQ multiplex PCR, while the TCRdb copy is restricted to in-frame clones and leaves out a portion. This sample yields hundreds of thousands of clones, of which roughly nine tenths are seen a single time; roughly 3.3% belongs to the top ten. This study enrolled people aged roughly 18 to 89 from around 25 US geographic areas. Allocation to cohorts depended on clinical history reported by the participants. This clonotype was obtained from a woman in her 50s in a cohort exposed to, infected with or recovered from COVID-19 (not recorded which). Sequenced input: PBMCs or T cells enriched from blood (not recorded which).

The CDR3 nucleotides are TGTGCCAGCAGCCTTTTGACTAGCGGGGGGGCGGGGGCCAAAAACATTCAGTACTTC. Protein product: CASSLLTSGGAGAKNIQYF. The chain combines TRBV4-2 with TRBJ2-4, with TRBD2 matching over 14 bases. Germline CDR1 and CDR2: LGHNA and YNFKEQ. Trimming at V came to 4 bases and at J to 1 base, leaving 9 bases not matched to a gene. The CDR3 loop spans 19 amino acids.